Below are 11 T cell receptor beta chains sequenced from a single sample in a study of blood T cell repertoires in COVID-19. Libraries were prepared by immunoSEQ multiplex PCR; TCRdb keeps only in-frame clonotypes and omits some of them. The sample shows about 120,000 clones, around 78% of them seen only once. The sequencing sample was made of peripheral blood. Every receptor here comes from a man between 70 and 80 years old with acute or convalescent COVID-19.

This chain links TRBV4-3 with TRBJ2-1; TRBD1 aligns across 9 bases. J was trimmed by 7 bases and V by 0 bases; bases with no gene match: 4. Germline V gives CDR1 LGHNA, CDR2 YSLEER. The CDR3 has 15 residues. CDR3 amino acids: CASSQDLGTGNEQFF. The CDR3 DNA reads as TGCGCCAGCAGCCAAGATTTAGGGACAGGGAATGAGCAGTTCTTC.

This clone was counted between two and nine times. The chain links TRBV12-5 to TRBJ1-2, with 12 bases identical to TRBD1. Germline V gene data show CDR1 as LGHNT and CDR2 as FRNRAP. CDR3 size: 15 residues. V shed 4 bases and J 7 bases; nucleotides not matched to a gene: 7. CDR3 residues: CASGYWGQGAGGYTF. The CDR3 DNA follows: TGTGCTAGTGGTTACTGGGGACAGGGGGCTGGTGGCTACACCTTC.

This sequence joins TRBV4-1 and TRBJ1-5, with TRBD1 as a possible D gene (5 bases). CDR1 and CDR2 (germline): MGHRA, YSYEKL. This CDR3 is 14 amino acids long. With 0 bases removed from V and 7 bases from J, the gap between germline ends came to 10 bases. The CDR3 region is CASSQEPGRQPQHF. The CDR3 bases are TGCGCCAGCAGCCAAGAGCCAGGGCGGCAGCCCCAGCATTTT.

This clone was detected ten times or more. The V call is TRBV6-2 or TRBV6-3, the J call TRBJ1-2; D ambiguous. The ends were cut back, 0 bases at V and 7 bases at J, with 9 bases in the middle. Germline values: CDR1 MNHEY, CDR2 SVGEGT. CDR3 size: 13 residues. Here the CDR3 reads CASSYSSRFGYTF. The CDR3 DNA is TGTGCCAGCAGTTACTCGAGCAGGTTTGGCTACACCTTC.

This clone was seen a handful of times. The rearrangement links TRBV30 to TRBJ1-1; the match to TRBD1 covers 7 bases. The ends lost 3 bases at V and 8 bases at J; junction bases unmatched: 6. The CDR3 covers 12 residues. The germline CDR1 and CDR2 sequences are GTSNPN and SVGIG (reference sequence). The CDR3 DNA reads TGTGCCTGGAGCGGTCTGGGACAGGAAGCTTTCTTT. Translating gives CAWSGLGQEAFF.

This clone was detected only once. The V call is TRBV5-1, the J call TRBJ2-1, with TRBD2 as a possible D gene (6 bases). V was pared by 3 bases and J by 5 bases, with 9 bases between. The CDR3 consists of 13 residues. Germline lookup yields CDR1 SGHRS and CDR2 YFSETQ. CDR3 DNA: TGCGCCAGCAGCTGGAGACTAGACAATGAGCAGTTCTTC. Translation gives CASSWRLDNEQFF.

The chain links TRBV5-1 to TRBJ2-6, with TRBD1 matching 11 bases. The CDR3 has 19 residues. Germline trimming cut 0 bases from V and 5 bases from J; bases unmatched to any gene: 10. Germline V gene data show CDR1 as SGHRS and CDR2 as YFSETQ. CDR3 sequence reads: CASSLGTGGQYVRANVLTF. The CDR3 region has the DNA TGCGCCAGCAGCTTGGGGACAGGGGGCCAGTATGTGAGGGCCAACGTCCTGACTTTC.

The chain joins TRBV5-4 to TRBJ2-5, with D maybe TRBD2 (7 bases). This CDR3 has 14 amino acids. CDR1 and CDR2 (germline): SGHNT, YYREEE (reference sequence). Trimming stripped 5 bases from V and 5 bases from J, with 16 bases between. Here the CDR3 DNA reads TGTGCCAGCAGGGGGGGGGCCGGGGTGGAGACCCAGTACTTC. It specifies CASRGGAGVETQYF. The variable domain in full, completed from reference TRBV5-4 and TRBJ2-5, reads ETGVTQSPTHLIKTRGQQVTLRCSSQSGHNTVSWYQQALGQGPQFIFQYYREEENGRGNFPPRFSGLQFPNYSSELNVNALELDDSALYLCASRGGAGVETQYFGPGTRLLVL.

V usage is TRBV12-3 or TRBV12-4 and J usage is TRBJ1-1; D perhaps matches TRBD1 (6 bases). The CDR3 is 13 residues long. The V end was cut by 3 bases, the J end by 4 bases, with 9 bases between. The CDR3 sequence is CASSLGGATEAFF. The CDR3 region has the DNA TGTGCCAGCAGTTTGGGGGGGGCCACTGAAGCTTTCTTT.

The genes are TRBV2 and TRBJ1-2; D not certain. The CDR3 is made up of 15 amino acids. Germline V gene lookup returns CDR1 SNHLY and CDR2 FYNNEI. V shed 6 bases and J shed 3 bases, with 17 bases lying between them. The CDR3 nucleotides read TGTGCCAGCAGACCCGATTTTACCGGGGACTATGGCTACACCTTC. Translation: CASRPDFTGDYGYTF.

This clone came up a few times. V gene TRBV18 combines with J gene TRBJ1-3; D is perhaps TRBD1 (6 bases). The CDR3 spans 14 residues. Germline V gene data show CDR1 as KGHSH and CDR2 as LQKENI. Trimming shortened V by 4 bases and J by 1 base, and 8 bases separated the two germline ends. The CDR3 sequence: CASSQDRSGNTIYF. The CDR3 nucleotides read TGTGCCAGCTCACAAGACAGGTCTGGAAACACCATATATTTT.